Detailed here is one TCR beta chain. Its antigen remains unidentified. TCRdb's table, derived via immunoSEQ multiplex PCR, lists solely in-frame clones and lacks some. The table shows around 190,000 clones, with 85% occurring only once. The CDR3 loop spans 14 amino acids. Germline V gene sequence: CDR1 GTSNPN, CDR2 SVGIG (reference sequence). Deletions cut 3 bases from V and 3 bases from J, with 15 bases between. The sample originates from a study of cytomegalovirus exposure and HLA in healthy donors. Whole-study findings and limits: Among TCR sequences, most were rare, though some public TCRs appeared in many donors. In the approximately 130 validation repertoires, a later analysis found that first-cohort TCR clusters tended to co-occur. As confirmed in vitro, three CMV-associated chains were specific for CMV antigens.

An approximately 120-subject validation cohort, separate from the roughly 700-subject first cohort, supplied the donors. This TCR came from a man between 18 and 29 years old in good health and CMV-seropositive. V usage is TRBV30 and J usage is TRBJ2-7, with D possibly matching TRBD1 (6 bases). The sample taken for sequencing was PBMCs. CDR3 residues: CAWSTGLVGYEQYF. The CDR3 DNA sequence: TGTGCCTGGAGCACAGGGTTAGTAGGCTACGAGCAGTACTTC.